In this sample, the clone carrying this T cell receptor beta chain turned up many times. Antigen: not known. This CDR3 contains 13 residues. Per the germline V gene, CDR1 is SGHRS and CDR2 is YFSETQ. The V end was cut by 2 bases, the J end by 2 bases, with 7 bases between. This entry comes from a study of CD8 T cells in ankylosing spondylitis. Study outcomes and limitations: Characteristic, it appeared, of ankylosing spondylitis blood was a TCR beta motif of roughly 8 highly homologous variants. Reportedly, significant enrichment of disease-linked clones occurred in matched ankylosing spondylitis synovial fluid. Earlier work had already found some motif variants in reactive arthritis synovial fluid and blood.

Construction of TCR beta libraries was performed using quantitative 5'-RACE with molecular barcodes. TCRdb fed the 5' RACE reads into MiXCR, producing one record per CDR3 protein. The table includes 200,000 to 250,000 distinct CDR3 sequences, around a tenth detected once. The rearrangement links TRBV5-1 to TRBJ1-2; the D is unclear. The sequence came from a male donor with ankylosing spondylitis or in good health (not recorded which). Sequenced input: blood, either unsorted or a sorted T cell fraction (not recorded which). The CDR3 here is CASSFGINYGYTF. The CDR3 DNA reads TGCGCCAGCAGCTTCGGGATAAACTATGGCTACACCTTC.